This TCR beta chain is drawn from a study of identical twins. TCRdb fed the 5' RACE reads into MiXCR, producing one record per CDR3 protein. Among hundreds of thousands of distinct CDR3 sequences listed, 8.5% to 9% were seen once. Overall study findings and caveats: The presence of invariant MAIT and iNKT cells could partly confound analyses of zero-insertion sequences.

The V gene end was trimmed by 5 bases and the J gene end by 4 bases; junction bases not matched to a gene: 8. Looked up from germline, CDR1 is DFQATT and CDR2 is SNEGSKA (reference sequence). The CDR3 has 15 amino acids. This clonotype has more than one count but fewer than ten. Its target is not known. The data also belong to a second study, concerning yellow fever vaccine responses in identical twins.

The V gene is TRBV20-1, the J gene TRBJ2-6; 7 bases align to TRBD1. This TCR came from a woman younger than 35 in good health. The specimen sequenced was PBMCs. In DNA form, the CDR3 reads TGCAGTGCTCTCTCGACAGGGTACGGGGCCAACGTCCTGACTTTC. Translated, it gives CSALSTGYGANVLTF.